The 19 T cell receptor beta chains below were found in one sample sequenced in a study of naive and memory T cell subsets (dated by TCRdb to 2016 to 2017). This sample's treatment or condition label indicates: skin biopsy from PPD injection site in Mantoux-positive individual. The study described a robust, sensitive protocol for amplifying, sequencing and analyzing TCRs, using 3' ligation of a UMI-containing oligonucleotide to TCR cDNA. The library was produced with UMI-ligation and nested PCR. TCRdb names Illumina MiSeq as the instrument used. Four rounds of PCR, run with the SP2 primer together with nested alpha and beta constant region primers, were used to amplify the ligated cDNA. TCRdb cleaned the public reads at Q25 with fastp, built clones with MiXCR and kept in-frame beta chains. All rows with the same CDR3 protein become a single entry with the most common DNA and genes. For this sample there are more than 30,000 distinct CDR3 sequences; 9.5% to 11% appear just once. Jointly, the top ten make up less than 4% of the sample.

Material: skin, obtained from a tuberculin skin test site. The receptors originated from an adult in good health.

This clonotype appeared a few times. The V call is TRBV28, the J call TRBJ2-3; D is possibly TRBD2 (5 bases). CDR1 is MDHEN and CDR2 is SYDVKM in the germline V gene. The length of the CDR3 is 13 residues. V was pared by 8 bases and J by 0 bases, with 9 bases between. The CDR3 sequence is CASQRSSTDTQYF. The CDR3, as DNA: TGTGCCAGCCAGCGGTCTAGCACAGATACGCAGTATTTT.

This clonotype was detected many times. The rearrangement links TRBV4-2 to TRBJ1-3; a weak D match, TRBD1 (6 bases). Germline V gives CDR1 LGHNA, CDR2 YNFKEQ. The CDR3 sequence is 17 residues long. V lost 0 bases, J lost 1 base, and 13 bases lay in between. The CDR3, as DNA: TGTGCCAGCAGCCAAGAAGGGGAGGGGGTGTCTGGAAACACCATATATTTT. This sequence encodes CASSQEGEGVSGNTIYF.

The V call is TRBV3-1, the J call TRBJ2-3; D might be TRBD1 or TRBD2, each matching 5 bases. V was shortened by 5 bases and J by 1 base, with 16 bases between the two germline ends. The CDR3 loop spans 16 amino acids. Per germline, CDR1 LGHDT and CDR2 YNNKEL (reference sequence). The chain's CDR3 is CASSFHRDGGTDTQYF. Here the CDR3 DNA reads TGTGCCAGCAGCTTTCACCGGGACGGTGGCACAGATACGCAGTATTTT.

CDR3 in DNA: TGTGCCAGCAGCTCTCATAGGGGGGACACTGAAGCTTTCTTT. This encodes CASSSHRGDTEAFF. V is TRBV7-2 and J is TRBJ1-1; a possible D gene is TRBD1 (6 bases). V lost 4 bases and J lost 3, with 12 bases in between. The CDR3 has 14 amino acids. Germline CDR1 reads SGHTA; CDR2 reads FQGNSA. Drawing the rest from reference TRBV7-2 and TRBJ1-1, the complete variable domain is GAGVSQSPSNKVTEKGKDVELRCDPISGHTALYWYRQSLGQGLEFLIYFQGNSAPDKSGLPSDRFSAERTGGSVSTLTIQRTQQEDSAVYLCASSSHRGDTEAFFGQGTRLTVV.

In nucleotides, the CDR3 is TGTGCCAGCAGTTTATCTGGGACTGGTGTCGGGGATGAGCAGTTCTTC. Translating it yields CASSLSGTGVGDEQFF. V is TRBV28 and J is TRBJ2-1; weak D call: TRBD2 (6 bases). The CDR3 is 16 amino acids. V was cut by 1 base and J by 8 bases, with 18 bases left in between. Germline V gene data show CDR1 as MDHEN and CDR2 as SYDVKM.

This clonotype was detected many times. This chain links TRBV19 with TRBJ1-2; D possibly corresponds to TRBD1 (5 bases). Trimming shortened V by 10 bases and J by 7 bases, and 25 bases separated the two germline ends. This CDR3 is 15 amino acids long. The germline V gene has CDR1 LNHDA and CDR2 SQIVND (reference sequence). CDR3 amino acids: CATKSETALRSGYTF. DNA of the CDR3: TGTGCCACCAAGTCCGAGACAGCCCTTCGCAGTGGCTACACCTTC.

The table lists this clonotype with a few counts. V usage is TRBV20-1 and J usage is TRBJ1-6; the match to TRBD1 covers 7 bases. The trim removed 3 bases at V and 7 bases at J, leaving 6 bases unmatched. CDR3 length: 14 amino acids. Germline CDR1 reads DFQATT; CDR2 reads SNEGSKA (reference sequence). The CDR3 here is CSARTTGINSPLHF. The CDR3, as DNA: TGCAGTGCTAGGACGACAGGGATAAATTCACCCCTCCACTTT.

By share, this clonotype counts as medium-sized (0.01 to 0.1%). The chain joins TRBV29-1 to TRBJ2-6, with D possibly being TRBD1 (5 bases). The CDR3 is 15 amino acids. Trimming removed 6 bases at V and 0 bases at J, with 12 bases between. CDR1 and CDR2 (germline): SQVTM, ANQGSEA. The CDR3 DNA sequence: TGCAGCGTCCTGACAGCTAGCTCTGGGGCCAACGTCCTGACTTTC. It encodes CSVLTASSGANVLTF.

In this sample, this clonotype turned up many times. The V call is TRBV3-1, the J call TRBJ2-6; 9 nucleotides match TRBD1. The CDR3 has 22 amino acids. V trimming: 8 bases; J trimming: 1 base; junction bases outside the gene matches: 24. CDR1 and CDR2 from the germline V gene are LGHDT and YNNKEL (reference sequence). DNA of the CDR3: TGTGCCAGCGGTTCTCGATATGGCCGGGACAGGGATCAGAGGTCTGGGGCCAACGTCCTGACTTTC. This sequence encodes CASGSRYGRDRDQRSGANVLTF.

This chain uses TRBV9 with TRBJ2-7; weak D call: TRBD1 (5 bases). The V end was cut by 7 bases, the J end by 2 bases, with 10 bases between. In germline, CDR1 is SGDLS, CDR2 YYNGEE. This CDR3 is built from 12 residues. CDR3 in amino acids: CASGTGPYEQYF. CDR3 DNA sequence: TGTGCCAGCGGAACAGGTCCCTACGAGCAGTACTTC. The whole variable domain, filled in from reference TRBV9 and TRBJ2-7, reads DSGVTQTPKHLITATGQRVTLRCSPRSGDLSVYWYQQSLDQGLQFLIQYYNGEERAKGNILERFSAQQFPDLHSELNLSSLELGDSALYFCASGTGPYEQYFGPGTRLTVT.

The chain has TRBV24-1 and TRBJ2-7; no reliable D call. The CDR3 spans 13 residues. Germline loops: CDR1 KGHDR, CDR2 SFDVKD. The ends were cut back, 5 bases at V and 1 base at J, with 8 bases in the middle. This CDR3 is CATSGSGSYEQYF. CDR3 bases: TGTGCCACCAGTGGCTCTGGTTCCTACGAGCAGTACTTC.

Details on this clonotype: The conserved phenylalanine or tryptophan is not found at the CDR3 terminus, so this likely reflects a read error. V usage is TRBV28 and J usage is TRBJ2-1; the D gene is possibly TRBD1 (6 bases). The CDR3 totals 15 residues. V shed 5 bases and J shed 4 bases, with 15 bases lying between them. Germline V gene lookup returns CDR1 MDHEN and CDR2 SYDVKM. The CDR3, as DNA: TGTGCCAGCAGTACCCCGAGACAGGAGTACAATGAGCAGTTCTTA. This codes for CASSTPRQEYNEQFL.

V and J are TRBV2 and TRBJ2-5; D perhaps matches TRBD2 (5 bases). The ends were cut back, 3 bases at V and 0 bases at J, with 11 bases in the middle. Germline V gives CDR1 SNHLY, CDR2 FYNNEI. CDR3 length: 15 amino acids. DNA for the CDR3: TGTGCCAGCAGTGACCGAGGGATTTACCAAGAGACCCAGTACTTC. Its protein is CASSDRGIYQETQYF.

Judged by abundance, this clonotype is medium-sized. V is TRBV4-1 and J is TRBJ2-2, with 12 positions matching TRBD2. CDR1 is MGHRA and CDR2 is YSYEKL in the germline V gene. This CDR3 comprises 17 residues. Trimming at V came to 4 bases and at J to 1 base, leaving 4 bases not matched to a gene. CDR3: CASSPLGLAGNTGELFF. The DNA of the CDR3 is TGCGCCAGCAGCCCTTTGGGACTAGCGGGGAACACCGGGGAGCTGTTTTTT.

In its sample, this clonotype was seen many times. The chain links TRBV4-2 to TRBJ1-2, with D tentatively TRBD1 (5 bases). V shed 4 bases and J shed 0 bases, with 9 bases lying between them. This CDR3 region has 14 residues. Looked up from germline, CDR1 is LGHNA and CDR2 is YNFKEQ. The CDR3 DNA follows: TGTGCCAGCAGCCGGGACCCAGCTAACTATGGCTACACCTTC. This codes for CASSRDPANYGYTF.

This clonotype has at least ten counts. The chain carries TRBV20-1 and TRBJ2-4; no clear D. This CDR3 has 14 residues. The V end lost 4 bases, the J end lost 8 bases, and 18 bases lay between the germline ends. CDR1 and CDR2 from the germline V gene are DFQATT and SNEGSKA (reference sequence). CDR3 loop: CSAIDPVSADIQYF. The CDR3 DNA is TGCAGTGCTATCGACCCAGTTTCGGCGGACATTCAGTACTTC.

This clonotype was found many times. The chain employs TRBV2 and TRBJ2-3; 8 bases are shared with TRBD2. CDR1 is SNHLY and CDR2 is FYNNEI in the germline V gene. V shed 7 bases and J 2 bases; nucleotides not matched to a gene: 8. The CDR3 totals 15 residues. The CDR3 loop reads CASTAQRGYTDTQYF. In nucleotides, the CDR3 is TGTGCCAGCACCGCCCAGCGGGGGTACACAGATACGCAGTATTTT.

This clonotype was counted many times. The chain employs TRBV5-1 and TRBJ2-7; possibly TRBD1 or TRBD2 for D (7 bases each). The ends were cut back, 0 bases at V and 1 base at J, with 14 bases in the middle. Germline CDR1 is SGHRS and CDR2 is YFSETQ. The CDR3 spans 16 residues. Here the CDR3 DNA reads TGCGCCAGCAGCTTGGGACAGGGAGGGTTGTCCTACGAGCAGTACTTC. The encoded protein is CASSLGQGGLSYEQYF.

This clonotype was seen at least ten times. This chain links TRBV10-3 with TRBJ1-5; 7 bases map to TRBD1. CDR3 length: 13 amino acids. The trim removed 6 bases at V and 2 bases at J, leaving 1 base unmatched. From germline, CDR1 is ENHRY and CDR2 SYGVKD. The CDR3 protein is CAISGQGNQPQHF. In DNA form, the CDR3 reads TGTGCCATCAGCGGACAGGGCAATCAGCCCCAGCATTTT.